The rows below give T cell receptor beta chains drawn from one sample of a study of shared clonotypes between healthy human individuals. This table comes from immunoSEQ multiplex PCR, and its TCRdb copy is limited to in-frame clones, with some not included. The table has hundreds of thousands of clones, 95% to 96% seen once. Specimen: naive CD8+ T cells sorted from blood. These TCRs come from a woman aged 25 to 39 in good health. CDR3s include the opening cysteine and the closing phenylalanine or tryptophan. A D gene is named only where the DNA matches it firmly. Rows may omit the clone size; those that give it use once, few, many or a size class.

j_call	clone_size	d_call	v_call	cdr3_nt	cdr3_aa
TRBJ2-7	-	-	TRBV5-1	TGCGCCAGCAGCTTGACCTTCGAATTCCAGTCCTACGAGCAGTACTTC	CASSLTFEFQSYEQYF
TRBJ2-7	-	-	TRBV28	TGTGCCAGCAGTTTAGGGGGAGAAGGCTACGAGCAGTACTTC	CASSLGGEGYEQYF
TRBJ2-1	-	TRBD1	TRBV29-1	TGCAGCGTTGGAGGCAGTACAGGGGACCTGCTCAGGGACAATGAGCAGTTCTTC	CSVGGSTGDLLRDNEQFF
TRBJ2-7	-	TRBD1	TRBV19	TGTGCCAGTAGCGTGGGACAGGGATATGGCGAGCAGTACTTC	CASSVGQGYGEQYF
TRBJ1-2	-	-	TRBV2	TGTGCCAGCAGTGAAGACCGGGGGGCCTTTAACCCTTTCTTC	CASSEDRGAFNPFF
TRBJ2-3	-	-	TRBV7-9	TGTGCCAGCAGCTTACTCCTGGTGGGGGGGCGAGGCACAGATACGCAGTATTTT	CASSLLLVGGRGTDTQYF
TRBJ1-2	-	-	TRBV5-4	TGTGCCAGCAGCTTGGGCGGGGCGGGCTACACCTTC	CASSLGGAGYTF
TRBJ2-1	-	TRBD1	TRBV2	TGTGCCAGCACCGGGACAGGGGGCTACAATGAGCAGTTCTTC	CASTGTGGYNEQFF
TRBJ2-7	-	-	TRBV11-2	TGTGCCAGCAGTTTATGGCTAACAGGGTCCTCCTACGAGCAGTACTTC	CASSLWLTGSSYEQYF
TRBJ2-3	-	-	TRBV28	TGTGCCAGCAGTTTATGGAGAGCGAGCACAGATACGCAGTATTTT	CASSLWRASTDTQYF
TRBJ2-1	-	-	TRBV28	TGTGCCAGTTTGCGTTCTTGGGATGAGCAGTTCTTC	CASLRSWDEQFF
TRBJ2-7	-	TRBD2	TRBV13	TGTGCCAGCAGCTTAGGGACTAGCGGTGGCTACGAGCAGTACTTC	CASSLGTSGGYEQYF
TRBJ1-6	-	-	TRBV19	TGTGCCAGTAACGATAGGGCCGAAAATTCACCCCTCCACTTT	CASNDRAENSPLHF
TRBJ2-4	once	-	TRBV7-9	TGTGCCAGCAGCCCCAGTCCAGGCGGAGGGGAGAACATTCAGTACTTC	CASSPSPGGGENIQYF
TRBJ2-7	-	TRBD1	TRBV5-4	TGTGCCTATACCGACAGGGTCCGAGAGCAGTACTTC	CAYTDRVREQYF